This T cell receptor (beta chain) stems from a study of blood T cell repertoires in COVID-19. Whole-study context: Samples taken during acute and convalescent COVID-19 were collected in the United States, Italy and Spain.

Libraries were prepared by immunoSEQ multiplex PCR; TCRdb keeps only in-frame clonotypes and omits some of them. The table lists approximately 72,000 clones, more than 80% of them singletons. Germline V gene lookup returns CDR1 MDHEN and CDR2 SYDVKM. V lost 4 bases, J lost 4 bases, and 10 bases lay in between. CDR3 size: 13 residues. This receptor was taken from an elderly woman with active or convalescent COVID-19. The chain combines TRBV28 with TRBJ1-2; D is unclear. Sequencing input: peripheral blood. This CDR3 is CASSSGSPYGYTF. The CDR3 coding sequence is TGTGCCAGCAGTTCAGGCAGCCCCTATGGCTACACCTTC.